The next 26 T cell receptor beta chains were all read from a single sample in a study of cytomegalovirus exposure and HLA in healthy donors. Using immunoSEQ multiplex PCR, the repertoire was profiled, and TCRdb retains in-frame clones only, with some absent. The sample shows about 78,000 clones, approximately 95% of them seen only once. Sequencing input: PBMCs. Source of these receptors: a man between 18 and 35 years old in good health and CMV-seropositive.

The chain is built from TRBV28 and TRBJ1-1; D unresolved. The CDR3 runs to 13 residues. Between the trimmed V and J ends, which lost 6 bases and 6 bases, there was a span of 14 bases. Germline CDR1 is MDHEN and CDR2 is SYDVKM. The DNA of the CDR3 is TGTGCCAGCAGGCTAAAGCGGGCCCCTGAAGCTTTCTTT. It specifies CASRLKRAPEAFF. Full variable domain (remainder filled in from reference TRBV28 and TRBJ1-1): DVKVTQSSRYLVKRTGEKVFLECVQDMDHENMFWYRQDPGLGLRLIYFSYDVKMKEKGDIPEGYSVSREKKERFSLILESASTNQTSMYLCASRLKRAPEAFFGQGTRLTVV.

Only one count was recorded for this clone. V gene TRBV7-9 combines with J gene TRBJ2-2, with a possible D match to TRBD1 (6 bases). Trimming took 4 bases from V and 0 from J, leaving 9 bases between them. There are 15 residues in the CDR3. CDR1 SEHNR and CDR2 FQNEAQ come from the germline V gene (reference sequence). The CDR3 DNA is TGTGCCAGCAGCTCTGGGACATCGAACACCGGGGAGCTGTTTTTT. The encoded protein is CASSSGTSNTGELFF.

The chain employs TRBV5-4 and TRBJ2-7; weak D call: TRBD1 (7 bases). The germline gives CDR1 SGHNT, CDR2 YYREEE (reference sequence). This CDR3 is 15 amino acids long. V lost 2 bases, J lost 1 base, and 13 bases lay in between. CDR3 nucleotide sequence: TGTGCCAGCAGCTTTGGAGGGGGCGCTTCCTACGAGCAGTACTTC. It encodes CASSFGGGASYEQYF.

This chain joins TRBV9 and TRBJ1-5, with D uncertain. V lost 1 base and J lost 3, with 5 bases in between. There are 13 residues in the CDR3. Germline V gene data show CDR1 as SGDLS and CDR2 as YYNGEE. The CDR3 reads CASSVQDNQPQHF. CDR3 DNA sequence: TGTGCCAGCAGCGTACAGGACAATCAGCCCCAGCATTTT.

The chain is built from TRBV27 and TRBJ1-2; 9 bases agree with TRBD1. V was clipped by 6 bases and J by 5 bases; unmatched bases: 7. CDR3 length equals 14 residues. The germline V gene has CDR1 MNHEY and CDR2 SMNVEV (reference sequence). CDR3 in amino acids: CASSATGTGYGYTF. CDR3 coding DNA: TGTGCCAGCAGCGCAACCGGGACAGGGTATGGCTACACCTTC.

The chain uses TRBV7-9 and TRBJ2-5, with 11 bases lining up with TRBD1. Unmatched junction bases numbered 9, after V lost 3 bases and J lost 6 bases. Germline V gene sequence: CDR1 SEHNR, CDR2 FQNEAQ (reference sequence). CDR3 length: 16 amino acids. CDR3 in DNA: TGTGCCAGCAGCTTCCAGGGACAGGGGGGTAGGAAGACCCAGTACTTC. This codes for CASSFQGQGGRKTQYF.

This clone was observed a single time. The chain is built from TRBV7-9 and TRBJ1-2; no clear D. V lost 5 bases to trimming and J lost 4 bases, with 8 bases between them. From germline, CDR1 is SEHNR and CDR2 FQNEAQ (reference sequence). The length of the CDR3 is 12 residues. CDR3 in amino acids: CASSLSGYGYTF. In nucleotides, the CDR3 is TGTGCCAGCAGCCTTAGTGGCTATGGCTACACCTTC. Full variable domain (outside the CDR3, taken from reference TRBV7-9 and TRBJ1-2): DTGVSQNPRHKITKRGQNVTFRCDPISEHNRLYWYRQTLGQGPEFLTYFQNEAQLEKSRLLSDRFSAERPKGSFSTLEIQRTEQGDSAMYLCASSLSGYGYTFGSGTRLTVV.

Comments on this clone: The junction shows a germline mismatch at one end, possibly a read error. CDR3 nucleotides: TGTGCCTGCAGGGAGGCGGGAGTCAACACCGGGGAGCTGTTTTTT. This codes for CACREAGVNTGELFF. The chain uses TRBV5-4 and TRBJ2-2, with 7 bases matching TRBD2. CDR1 SGHNT and CDR2 YYREEE come from the germline V gene (reference sequence). The CDR3 loop spans 15 amino acids.

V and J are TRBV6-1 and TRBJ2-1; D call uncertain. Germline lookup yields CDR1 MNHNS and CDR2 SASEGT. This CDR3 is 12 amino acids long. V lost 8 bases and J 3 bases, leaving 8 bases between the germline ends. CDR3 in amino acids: CASGPDYNEQFF. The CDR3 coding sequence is TGTGCCAGCGGCCCCGACTACAATGAGCAGTTCTTC.

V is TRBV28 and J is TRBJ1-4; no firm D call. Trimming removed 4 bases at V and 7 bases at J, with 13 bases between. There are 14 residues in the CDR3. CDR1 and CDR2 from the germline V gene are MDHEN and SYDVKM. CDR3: CASSYFVEGEKLFF. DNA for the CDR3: TGTGCCAGCAGTTACTTCGTGGAGGGTGAAAAACTGTTTTTT.

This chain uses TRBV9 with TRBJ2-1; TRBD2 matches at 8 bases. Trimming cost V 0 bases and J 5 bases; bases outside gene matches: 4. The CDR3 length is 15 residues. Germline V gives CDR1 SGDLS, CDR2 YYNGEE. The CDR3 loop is CASSVGGLEHNEQFF. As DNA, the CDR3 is TGTGCCAGCAGCGTAGGGGGACTAGAACACAATGAGCAGTTCTTC. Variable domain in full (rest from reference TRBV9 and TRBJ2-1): DSGVTQTPKHLITATGQRVTLRCSPRSGDLSVYWYQQSLDQGLQFLIQYYNGEERAKGNILERFSAQQFPDLHSELNLSSLELGDSALYFCASSVGGLEHNEQFFGPGTRLTVL.

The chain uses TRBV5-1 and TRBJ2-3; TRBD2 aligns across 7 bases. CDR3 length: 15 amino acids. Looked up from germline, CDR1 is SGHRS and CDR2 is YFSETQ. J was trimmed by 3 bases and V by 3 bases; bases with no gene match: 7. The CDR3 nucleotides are TGCGCCAGCAGCTCGATCGGGAGGCGGACAGATACGCAGTATTTT. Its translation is CASSSIGRRTDTQYF.

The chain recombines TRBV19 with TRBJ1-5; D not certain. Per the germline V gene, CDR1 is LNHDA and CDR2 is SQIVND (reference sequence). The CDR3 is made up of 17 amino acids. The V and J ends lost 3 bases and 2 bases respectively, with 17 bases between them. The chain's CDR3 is CASSIQTGSRGNQPQHF. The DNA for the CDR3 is TGTGCCAGTAGTATCCAAACTGGTTCTCGGGGCAATCAGCCCCAGCATTTT.

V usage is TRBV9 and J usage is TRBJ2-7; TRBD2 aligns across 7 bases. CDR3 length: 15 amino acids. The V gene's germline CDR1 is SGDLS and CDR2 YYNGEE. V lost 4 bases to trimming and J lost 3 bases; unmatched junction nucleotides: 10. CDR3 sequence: CASSLSGIEGYEQYF. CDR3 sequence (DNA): TGTGCCAGCAGCTTGAGCGGGATTGAGGGCTACGAGCAGTACTTC. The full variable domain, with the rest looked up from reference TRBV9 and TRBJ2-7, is DSGVTQTPKHLITATGQRVTLRCSPRSGDLSVYWYQQSLDQGLQFLIQYYNGEERAKGNILERFSAQQFPDLHSELNLSSLELGDSALYFCASSLSGIEGYEQYFGPGTRLTVT.

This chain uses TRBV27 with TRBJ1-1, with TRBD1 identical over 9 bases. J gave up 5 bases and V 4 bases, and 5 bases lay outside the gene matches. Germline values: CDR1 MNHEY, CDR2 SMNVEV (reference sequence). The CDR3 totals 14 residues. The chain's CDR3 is CASSSRTGETEAFF. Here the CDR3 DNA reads TGTGCCAGCAGTTCCCGGACAGGGGAGACTGAAGCTTTCTTT.

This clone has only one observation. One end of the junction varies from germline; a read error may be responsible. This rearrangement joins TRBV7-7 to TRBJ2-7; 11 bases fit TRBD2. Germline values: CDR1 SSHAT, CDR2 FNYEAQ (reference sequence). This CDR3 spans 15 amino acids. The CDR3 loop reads CASSTGLAGTYEQYF. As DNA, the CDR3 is TGTGCTAGCAGCACCGGACTAGCGGGTACCTACGAGCAGTACTTC.

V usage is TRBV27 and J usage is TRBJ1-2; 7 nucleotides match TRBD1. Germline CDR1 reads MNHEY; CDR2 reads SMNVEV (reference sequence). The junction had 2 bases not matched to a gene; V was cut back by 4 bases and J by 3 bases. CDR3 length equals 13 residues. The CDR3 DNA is TGTGCCAGCAGTTACAGGGGACACTATGGCTACACCTTC. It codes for CASSYRGHYGYTF.

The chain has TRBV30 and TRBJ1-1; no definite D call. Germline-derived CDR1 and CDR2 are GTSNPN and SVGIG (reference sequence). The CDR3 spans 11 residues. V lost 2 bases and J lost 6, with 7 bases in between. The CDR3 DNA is TGTGCCTGGAGTCGGAGCCCTGAAGCTTTCTTT. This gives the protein CAWSRSPEAFF.

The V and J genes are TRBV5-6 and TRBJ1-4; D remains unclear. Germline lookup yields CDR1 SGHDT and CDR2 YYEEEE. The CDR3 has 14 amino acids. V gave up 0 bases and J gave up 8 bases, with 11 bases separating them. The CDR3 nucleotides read TGTGCCAGCAGCTTGGGCAGCGCCTGGGAAAAACTGTTTTTT. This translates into CASSLGSAWEKLFF.

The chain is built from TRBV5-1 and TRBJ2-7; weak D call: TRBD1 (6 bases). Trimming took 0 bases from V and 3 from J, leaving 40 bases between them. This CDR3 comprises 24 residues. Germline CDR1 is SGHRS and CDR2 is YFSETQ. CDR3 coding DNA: TGCGCCAGCAGCTTGGTCCCCTCTAACAGGGAATCTTTCTCACGTTCCTCCAACTTCTACGAGCAGTACTTC. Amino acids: CASSLVPSNRESFSRSSNFYEQYF.

The CDR3, as DNA: TGCGCCAGCAGCCAGGTCTGGGGACTAGCGCTACTGCAGGCAGATACGCAGTATTTT. Translating it yields CASSQVWGLALLQADTQYF. This rearrangement joins TRBV4-1 to TRBJ2-3, with 10 positions matching TRBD2. The CDR3 length is 19 residues. The ends lost 3 bases at V and 4 bases at J; junction bases unmatched: 16. Per the germline V gene, CDR1 is MGHRA and CDR2 is YSYEKL.

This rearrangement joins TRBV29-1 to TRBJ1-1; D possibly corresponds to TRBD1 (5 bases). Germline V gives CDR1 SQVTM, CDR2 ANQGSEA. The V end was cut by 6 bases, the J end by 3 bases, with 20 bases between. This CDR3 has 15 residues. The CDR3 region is CSVLEPAGRDTEAFF. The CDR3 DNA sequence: TGCAGCGTCCTAGAGCCGGCAGGGAGGGACACTGAAGCTTTCTTT.

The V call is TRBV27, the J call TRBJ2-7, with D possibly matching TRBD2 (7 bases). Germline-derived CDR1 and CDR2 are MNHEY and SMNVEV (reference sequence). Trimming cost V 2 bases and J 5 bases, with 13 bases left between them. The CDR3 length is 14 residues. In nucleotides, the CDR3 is TGTGCCAGCAGTTTAAGAGGGGGAGGGAACGAGCAGTACTTC. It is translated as CASSLRGGGNEQYF.

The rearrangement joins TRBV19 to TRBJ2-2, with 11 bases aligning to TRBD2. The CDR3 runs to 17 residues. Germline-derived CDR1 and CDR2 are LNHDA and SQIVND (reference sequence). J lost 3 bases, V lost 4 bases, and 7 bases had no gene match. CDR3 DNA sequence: TGTGCCAGTAGTAAAACTAGCGGGAGCGGGTACACCGGGGAGCTGTTTTTT. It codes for CASSKTSGSGYTGELFF.

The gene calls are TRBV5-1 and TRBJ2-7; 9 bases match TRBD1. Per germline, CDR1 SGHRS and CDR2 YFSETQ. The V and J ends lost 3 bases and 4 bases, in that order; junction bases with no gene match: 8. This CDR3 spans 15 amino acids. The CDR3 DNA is TGCGCCAGCAGCTCTCCGACAGGGGGGACATACGAGCAGTACTTC. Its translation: CASSSPTGGTYEQYF.

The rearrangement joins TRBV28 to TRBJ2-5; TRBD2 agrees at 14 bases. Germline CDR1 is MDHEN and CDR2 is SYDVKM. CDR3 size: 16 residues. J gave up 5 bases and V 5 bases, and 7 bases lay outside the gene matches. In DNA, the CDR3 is TGTGCCAGCAGTGAGCCGGGACTAGCGGGAGTGGAGACCCAGTACTTC. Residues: CASSEPGLAGVETQYF.